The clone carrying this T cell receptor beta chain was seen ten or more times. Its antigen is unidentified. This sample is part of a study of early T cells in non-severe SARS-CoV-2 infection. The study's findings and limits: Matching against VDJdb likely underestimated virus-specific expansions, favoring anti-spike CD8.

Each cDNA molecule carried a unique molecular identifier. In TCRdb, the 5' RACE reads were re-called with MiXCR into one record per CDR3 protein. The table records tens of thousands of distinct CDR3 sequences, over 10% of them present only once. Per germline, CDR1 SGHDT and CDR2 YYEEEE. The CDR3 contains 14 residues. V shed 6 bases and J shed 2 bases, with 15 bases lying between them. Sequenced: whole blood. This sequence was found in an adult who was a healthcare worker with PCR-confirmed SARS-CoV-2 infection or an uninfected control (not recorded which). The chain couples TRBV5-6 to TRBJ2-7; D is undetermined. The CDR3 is CASKGGDAAYEQYF. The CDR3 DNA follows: TGTGCCAGCAAGGGCGGAGACGCGGCCTACGAGCAGTACTTC.